Following are 2 T cell receptor beta chains from one sample sequenced in a study of blood T cell repertoires in COVID-19. Profiled with immunoSEQ multiplex PCR; TCRdb holds only in-frame clones, not every one. The repertoire includes 120,000 or so clones, around 80% of them detected once, and under 2.5% sits in the top ten. The sample was peripheral blood. The receptors stem from a man between 65 and 85 years old with acute or convalescent COVID-19.

The chain uses TRBV3-1 (or the pseudogene TRBV3-2) and TRBJ2-5; TRBD1 is a possible D gene (5 bases). The V end was cut by 3 bases, the J end by 4 bases, with 12 bases between. The CDR3 runs to 14 residues. The germline CDR1 and CDR2 sequences are LGHDT and YNNKEL (reference sequence). CDR3 in amino acids: CASSHSAGRETQYF. The CDR3, as DNA: TGTGCCAGCAGCCACTCCGCAGGGCGAGAGACCCAGTACTTC.

This chain joins TRBV5-1 and TRBJ2-5; 9 positions agree with TRBD1. V lost 4 bases and J lost 4; bases outside the gene matches: 5. The CDR3 is 14 residues long. Germline V gene lookup returns CDR1 SGHRS and CDR2 YFSETQ. The CDR3 coding sequence is TGCGCCAGCAGCGACAGGGGGTCGGGAGAGACCCAGTACTTC. Its protein is CASSDRGSGETQYF. Looking up the rest from reference TRBV5-1 and TRBJ2-5 gives the full variable domain: KAGVTQTPRYLIKTRGQQVTLSCSPISGHRSVSWYQQTPGQGLQFLFEYFSETQRNKGNFPGRFSGRQFSNSRSEMNVSTLELGDSALYLCASSDRGSGETQYFGPGTRLLVL.